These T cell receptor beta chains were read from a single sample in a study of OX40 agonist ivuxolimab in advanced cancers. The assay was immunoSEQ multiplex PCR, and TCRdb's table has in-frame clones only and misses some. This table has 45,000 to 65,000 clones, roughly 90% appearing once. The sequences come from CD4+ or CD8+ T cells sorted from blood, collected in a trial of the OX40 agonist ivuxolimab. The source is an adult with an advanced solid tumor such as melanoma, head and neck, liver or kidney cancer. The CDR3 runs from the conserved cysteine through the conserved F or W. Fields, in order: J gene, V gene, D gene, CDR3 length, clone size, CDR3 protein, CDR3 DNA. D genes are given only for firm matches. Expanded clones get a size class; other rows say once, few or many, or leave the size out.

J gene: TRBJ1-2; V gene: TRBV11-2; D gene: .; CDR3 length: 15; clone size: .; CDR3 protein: CASSFGRIRGYGYTF; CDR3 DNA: TGTGCCAGCAGCTTTGGGCGTATCCGCGGCTATGGCTACACCTTC
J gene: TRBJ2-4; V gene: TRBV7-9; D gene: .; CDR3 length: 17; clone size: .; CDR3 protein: CASSADSSEVAKNIQYF; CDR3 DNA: TGTGCCAGCAGCGCTGATTCCTCGGAGGTAGCCAAAAACATTCAGTACTTC
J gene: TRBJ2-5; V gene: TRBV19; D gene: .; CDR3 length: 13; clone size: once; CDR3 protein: CASSTGGHETQYF; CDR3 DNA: TGTGCCAGTAGCACCGGGGGGCACGAGACCCAGTACTTC
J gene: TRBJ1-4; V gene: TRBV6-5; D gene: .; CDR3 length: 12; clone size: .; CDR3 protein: CASSHTGYKLFF; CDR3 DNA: TGTGCCAGCAGTCACACAGGGTATAAACTGTTTTTT
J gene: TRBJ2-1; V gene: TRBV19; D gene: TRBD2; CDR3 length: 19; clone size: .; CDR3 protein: CASRTRGLAGDSSYNEQFF; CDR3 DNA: TGTGCCAGTAGGACCCGGGGACTAGCGGGGGATAGCTCCTACAATGAGCAGTTCTTC
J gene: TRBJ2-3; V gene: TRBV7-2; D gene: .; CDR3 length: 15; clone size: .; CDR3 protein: CASSLGGLQTDTQYF; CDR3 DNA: TGTGCCAGCAGCTTAGGGGGACTTCAAACAGATACGCAGTATTTT
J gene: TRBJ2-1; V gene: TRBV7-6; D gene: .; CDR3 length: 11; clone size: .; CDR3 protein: CASTFEGEQFF; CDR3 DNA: TGTGCCAGCACTTTTGAAGGTGAGCAGTTCTTC
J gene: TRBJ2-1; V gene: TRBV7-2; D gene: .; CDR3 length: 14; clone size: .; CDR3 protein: CASSLVGSYNEQFF; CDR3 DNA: TGTGCCAGCAGCTTAGTAGGCTCCTACAATGAGCAGTTCTTC
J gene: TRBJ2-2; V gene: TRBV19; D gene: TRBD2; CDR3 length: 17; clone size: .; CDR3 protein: CASTPTSGRFNTGELFF; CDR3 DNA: TGTGCCAGTACCCCGACTAGCGGGAGGTTCAACACCGGGGAGCTGTTTTTT
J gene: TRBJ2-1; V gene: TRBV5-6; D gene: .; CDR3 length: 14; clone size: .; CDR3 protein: CASSLRLVNNEQFF; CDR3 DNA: TGTGCCAGCAGCTTAAGACTAGTGAACAATGAGCAGTTCTTC
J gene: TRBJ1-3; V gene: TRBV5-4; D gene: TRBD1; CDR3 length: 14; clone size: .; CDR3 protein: CASSFQGAGNTIYF; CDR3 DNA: TGTGCCAGCAGCTTCCAGGGGGCTGGAAACACCATATATTTT
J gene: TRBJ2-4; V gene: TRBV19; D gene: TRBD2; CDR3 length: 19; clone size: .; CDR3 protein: CASSLRASGISKDKNIQYF; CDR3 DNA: TGTGCCAGTAGTCTTAGGGCTAGCGGGATAAGTAAGGACAAAAACATTCAGTACTTC
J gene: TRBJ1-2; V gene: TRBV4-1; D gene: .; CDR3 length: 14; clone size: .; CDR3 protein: CASSPIGGSYGYTF; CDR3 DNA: TGCGCCAGCAGCCCCATCGGAGGGTCCTATGGCTACACCTTC
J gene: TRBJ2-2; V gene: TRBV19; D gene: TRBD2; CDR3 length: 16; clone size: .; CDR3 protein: CASLRGLAANTGELFF; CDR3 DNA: TGTGCCAGCCTGAGGGGACTAGCGGCGAACACCGGGGAGCTGTTTTTT
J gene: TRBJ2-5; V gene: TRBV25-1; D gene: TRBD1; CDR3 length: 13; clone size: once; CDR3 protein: CASSEFGQGRPYF; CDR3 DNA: TGTGCCAGCAGTGAATTTGGACAGGGCCGACCGTACTTC
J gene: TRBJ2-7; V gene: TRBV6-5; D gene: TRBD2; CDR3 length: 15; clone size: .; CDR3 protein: CASSYSTSGSYEQYF; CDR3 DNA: TGTGCCAGCAGTTACTCGACTAGCGGATCCTACGAGCAGTACTTC
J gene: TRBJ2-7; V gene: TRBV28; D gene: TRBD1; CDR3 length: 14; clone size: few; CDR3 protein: CASRRGQNSYEQYF; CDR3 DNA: TGTGCCAGCAGACGGGGACAGAACTCCTACGAGCAGTACTTC
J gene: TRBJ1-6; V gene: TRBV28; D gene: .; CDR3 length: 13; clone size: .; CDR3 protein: CASNDINNSPLHF; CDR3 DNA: TGTGCCAGCAACGACATTAATAATTCACCCCTCCACTTT
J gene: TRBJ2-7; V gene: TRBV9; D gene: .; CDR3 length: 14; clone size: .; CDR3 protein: CASSVDVAVYEQYF; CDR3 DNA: TGTGCCAGCAGCGTAGATGTCGCAGTATACGAGCAGTACTTC
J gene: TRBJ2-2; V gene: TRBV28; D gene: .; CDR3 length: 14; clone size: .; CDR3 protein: CASRRGEDTGELFF; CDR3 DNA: TGTGCCAGCAGAAGGGGGGAGGACACCGGGGAGCTGTTTTTT
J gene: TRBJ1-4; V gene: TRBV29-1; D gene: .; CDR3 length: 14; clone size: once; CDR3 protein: CSVGHGVKGEKLFF; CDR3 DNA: TGCAGCGTTGGCCATGGGGTAAAGGGGGAAAAACTGTTTTTT
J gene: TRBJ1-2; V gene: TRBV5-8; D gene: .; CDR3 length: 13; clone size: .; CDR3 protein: CASSLVGLRGYTF; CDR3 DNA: TGTGCCAGCAGCTTGGTAGGGCTCCGGGGCTACACCTTC
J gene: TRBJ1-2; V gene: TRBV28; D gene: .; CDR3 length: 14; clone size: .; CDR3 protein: CASSLQAFSYGYTF; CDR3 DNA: TGTGCCAGCAGTTTACAGGCTTTCAGCTATGGCTACACCTTC
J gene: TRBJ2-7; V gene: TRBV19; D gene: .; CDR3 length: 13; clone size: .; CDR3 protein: CASSSYRFVEQYF; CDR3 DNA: TGTGCCAGTAGTTCCTACAGGTTTGTCGAGCAGTACTTC